The 14 T cell receptor beta chains in this list originate from one sample, sequenced in a study of monozygotic twins with inflammatory bowel disease. Reanalyzing the 5' RACE reads, TCRdb keeps one entry per CDR3 protein, without DNA. The sample table includes roughly 200,000 distinct CDR3 sequences. The sample comprised blood. The receptors were gathered from a human donor with ulcerative colitis or Crohn's disease, or a healthy co-twin of an affected twin (not recorded which).

V and J are TRBV28 and TRBJ2-5; TCRdb proposes TRBD1, but this gene call is untestable without DNA. The length of the CDR3 is 12 residues. Germline lookup yields CDR1 MDHEN and CDR2 SYDVKM. This chain's CDR3 is CASSPGEMTQYF. The full variable domain, its missing parts supplied by reference TRBV28 and TRBJ2-5, is DVKVTQSSRYLVKRTGEKVFLECVQDMDHENMFWYRQDPGLGLRLIYFSYDVKMKEKGDIPEGYSVSREKKERFSLILESASTNQTSMYLCASSPGEMTQYFGPGTRLLVL.

The chain is built from TRBV7-6 and TRBJ2-3. The CDR3 length is 12 residues. Germline V lookup: CDR1 SGHVS, CDR2 FNYEAQ. CDR3 loop: CASSLAQDTQYF.

The chain recombines TRBV7-3 with TRBJ2-2; TCRdb returns TRBD2, unconfirmable since there is no DNA. CDR1 is SGHTA, CDR2 FQGTGA, per germline. This CDR3 spans 18 amino acids. The CDR3 loop reads CASSLILAGVWDTGELFF.

V and J are TRBV5-1 and TRBJ2-7; the D gene TCRdb calls, TRBD2, cannot be checked with no DNA. Germline loops: CDR1 SGHRS, CDR2 YFSETQ. The CDR3 loop spans 15 amino acids. CDR3 region: CASSLGGLGGGEQYF. Full variable domain (remainder filled in from reference TRBV5-1 and TRBJ2-7): KAGVTQTPRYLIKTRGQQVTLSCSPISGHRSVSWYQQTPGQGLQFLFEYFSETQRNKGNFPGRFSGRQFSNSRSEMNVSTLELGDSALYLCASSLGGLGGGEQYFGPGTRLTVT.

V gene TRBV11-2 combines with J gene TRBJ2-5; lacking DNA, the TRBD2 call made by TCRdb goes unchecked. The CDR3 is 16 amino acids. Germline CDR1 and CDR2: SGHAT and FQNNGV. The CDR3 loop reads CASSFLRLAKGETQYF. The whole variable domain, remainder taken from reference TRBV11-2 and TRBJ2-5, is EAGVAQSPRYKIIEKRQSVAFWCNPISGHATLYWYQQILGQGPKLLIQFQNNGVVDDSQLPKDRFSAERLKGVDSTLKIQPAKLEDSAVYLCASSFLRLAKGETQYFGPGTRLLVL.

CDR3 sequence reads: CASSPLKGRTNTGELFF. The V and J genes are TRBV27 and TRBJ2-2; TCRdb's D call, TRBD2, is unchecked because there is no DNA. The V gene's germline CDR1 is MNHEY and CDR2 SMNVEV (reference sequence). The CDR3 extends over 17 amino acids.

The chain links TRBV7-2 to TRBJ2-1; the D call of TRBD2 rests on TCRdb alone, since no DNA is present to check it. Germline V lookup: CDR1 SGHTA, CDR2 FQGNSA. CDR3 length: 15 residues. The CDR3: CASRRKREDYNEQFF.

The rearrangement uses TRBV5-1 and TRBJ2-5; there is no DNA to check the TCRdb D call of TRBD1. The V gene's germline CDR1 is SGHRS and CDR2 YFSETQ. CDR3 length: 15 residues. The CDR3 is CASSKGQGAQETQYF. Supplemented by reference TRBV5-1 and TRBJ2-5, the full variable domain reads KAGVTQTPRYLIKTRGQQVTLSCSPISGHRSVSWYQQTPGQGLQFLFEYFSETQRNKGNFPGRFSGRQFSNSRSEMNVSTLELGDSALYLCASSKGQGAQETQYFGPGTRLLVL.

V usage is TRBV28 and J usage is TRBJ2-5. CDR1 is MDHEN, CDR2 SYDVKM, per germline. This CDR3 has 13 residues. The CDR3 loop is CASSVGRQETQYF.

The gene calls are TRBV2 and TRBJ1-3. The CDR3 spans 14 residues. From germline, CDR1 is SNHLY and CDR2 FYNNEI. This CDR3 reads CASSDSEAGNTIYF.

V is TRBV7-6 and J is TRBJ1-6; TCRdb returns TRBD1, unconfirmable since there is no DNA. Germline V gene sequence: CDR1 SGHVS, CDR2 FNYEAQ. The length of the CDR3 is 13 residues. The CDR3 loop reads CASSSGPQRALHF.

CDR3 protein: CASSFGSGYGYTF. This chain uses TRBV12-3 or TRBV12-4 with TRBJ1-2. CDR3 length: 13 amino acids.

The chain's CDR3 is CASSPDRTDTDTQYF. This chain connects TRBV3-1 to TRBJ2-3; TCRdb's assignment of TRBD2 cannot be checked, as there is no DNA. Germline V gene data show CDR1 as LGHDT and CDR2 as YNNKEL (reference sequence). The CDR3 extends over 15 amino acids.

The CDR3 reads CASSLVGSGTSTDTQYF. The J gene is TRBJ2-3, the V gene TRBV5-1; the TCRdb call, TRBD2, lacks DNA for checking. This CDR3 is 17 amino acids long. Germline CDR1 SGHRS, CDR2 YFSETQ.